This is a list of T cell receptor beta chains from one sample in a study of T cell repertoires in cytomegalovirus infection. One entry per CDR3 protein results from TCRdb running MiXCR on the reads. Here the sample spans approximately 150,000 distinct CDR3 sequences, about 15% being singletons. The sample was CD8+ T cells from PBMCs. These receptors originate from a human donor in good health (CMV status not recorded). Some clones in this sample may be carry-over from other donors' samples. Both conserved end residues are part of each CDR3. Each record gives: clone size, V gene, J gene, CDR3 protein. Not all rows give a size; the values are once, few, many and, for expanded clones, a class.

clone_size: NA
v_call: TRBV29-1
j_call: TRBJ2-7
cdr3_aa: CSVTQGSSYEQYF

clone_size: NA
v_call: TRBV6-2/TRBV6-3
j_call: TRBJ2-7
cdr3_aa: CASKDYEQYF

clone_size: NA
v_call: TRBV9
j_call: TRBJ2-5
cdr3_aa: CASSDETWTQYF

clone_size: few
v_call: TRBV6-2/TRBV6-3
j_call: TRBJ2-1
cdr3_aa: CASRGWGGGNSYNEQFF

clone_size: many
v_call: TRBV7-9
j_call: TRBJ1-2
cdr3_aa: CASSSAQGDNYGYTF

clone_size: many
v_call: TRBV7-8
j_call: TRBJ2-3
cdr3_aa: CASRQAGTGGADTQYF

clone_size: many
v_call: TRBV7-2
j_call: TRBJ2-2
cdr3_aa: CASSSLSGELFF

clone_size: few
v_call: TRBV28
j_call: TRBJ1-4
cdr3_aa: CASSRWMELFF

clone_size: NA
v_call: TRBV7-2
j_call: TRBJ2-7
cdr3_aa: CASSLDRGPEQYF

clone_size: NA
v_call: TRBV7-3
j_call: TRBJ1-1
cdr3_aa: CASSSGQGTTEAFF

clone_size: NA
v_call: TRBV7-3
j_call: TRBJ2-7
cdr3_aa: CASSADDSYEQYF